Ten or more counts support the clone carrying this T cell receptor beta chain. Its antigen remains unknown. The data were obtained in a study of T cells after yellow fever vaccination. Study findings and constraints: Subsequent to the booster, the majority of primary-vaccination clones reappeared (approximately 95% CD4, approximately 85% CD8). Overall, a small share of clonotypes was seen in both CD4 and CD8 compartments.

A 5'RACE template-switching step, the method used to make TCR cDNA, added a universal primer site and UMIs. TCRdb passed the 5' RACE reads through MiXCR, listing each CDR3 protein once. This table holds over 250,000 distinct CDR3 sequences, roughly 4.8% found once. The TCR comes from a man between 18 and 29 years old who received the YFV17D yellow fever vaccine. The input for sequencing was CD4+ T cells sorted from PBMCs, taken on the day of the yellow fever booster vaccination.

This chain's CDR3 is CASSFGDRVIDTGELFF. The CDR3 DNA sequence: TGTGCCAGCAGTTTCGGGGACAGGGTAATCGACACCGGGGAGCTGTTTTTT. The V call is TRBV12-3 or TRBV12-4, the J call TRBJ2-2; 9 bases fit TRBD1. This CDR3 region has 17 residues. V dropped 3 bases and J dropped 3; count of bases not matched to a gene: 8.